This TCR beta chain was sequenced in a study of cytomegalovirus exposure and HLA in healthy donors. Overall study findings and caveats: CMV antigen specificity of a few CMV-associated chains was confirmed in vitro. The later analysis indicated that the majority of CMV-associated TCR beta chains appeared HLA-restricted. Later analysis showed TCR association rates varying by HLA locus, highest for DRB1 and lowest for HLA-C.

Despite likely unrecorded immune exposures, the donors were nominally healthy at the time of sampling. V gave up 2 bases and J gave up 4 bases; unmatched junction bases: 5. The CDR3 spans 15 residues. From germline, CDR1 is SGHTA and CDR2 FQGNSA. For this clone: Its matching antigen is unknown.

13 Jbeta primers and 60 Vbeta primers were used for the PCR. The repertoire was sequenced with immunoSEQ multiplex PCR; TCRdb's copy has only in-frame clones and lacks some. Of about 140,000 clones in the sample, roughly 79% are singletons; the top ten hold 1.9%. The chain employs TRBV7-2 and TRBJ2-5, with 9 bases aligning to TRBD2. The sample consisted of PBMCs. The sequence was obtained from a woman aged 35 to 49 in good health and CMV-seronegative. Here the CDR3 reads CASSLIAGVLETQYF. In nucleotides, the CDR3 is TGTGCCAGCAGCTTAATAGCGGGAGTTCTAGAGACCCAGTACTTC.